The next 31 T cell receptor beta chains were all read from a single sample in a study of T cell responses to AZD1222 COVID-19 vaccine. The table came from immunoSEQ multiplex PCR; TCRdb's copy has only in-frame clones and leaves some out. The sample lists 150,000 or so clones, around 92% seen once, with 1.5% to 2% in the top ten. The specimen was peripheral blood, collected on day 0 of AZD1222 vaccination. These receptors originate from an adult in good health.

V gene TRBV15 combines with J gene TRBJ2-7; D may be TRBD2 (7 bases). V was clipped by 0 bases and J by 3 bases, with 15 bases between them. Germline CDR1 and CDR2: LNHNV and YYDKDF (reference sequence). This CDR3 is 16 amino acids long. This CDR3 is CATSRDGGGLDYEQYF. The CDR3 nucleotides are TGTGCCACCAGCAGAGATGGGGGGGGCTTGGACTACGAGCAGTACTTC.

The genes are TRBV5-1 and TRBJ2-7; 7 bases are a match to TRBD1. CDR3 length: 15 residues. From germline, CDR1 is SGHRS and CDR2 YFSETQ. With V trimmed by 5 bases and J by 6 bases, 14 bases remained unmatched. This chain's CDR3 is CASRLSGTEEPEQYF. The CDR3 DNA reads as TGCGCCAGCAGACTGTCCGGGACAGAGGAACCCGAGCAGTACTTC.

The chain employs TRBV7-9 and TRBJ2-7, with D possibly matching TRBD1 (6 bases). Germline loops: CDR1 SEHNR, CDR2 FQNEAQ (reference sequence). Trimming shortened V by 1 base and J by 3 bases, and 10 bases separated the two germline ends. The CDR3 totals 14 residues. CDR3 nucleotide sequence: TGTGCCAGCAGCTTAGTTCCGGACAGCTACGAGCAGTACTTC. It is translated as CASSLVPDSYEQYF.

The chain has TRBV18 and TRBJ1-4, with 8 bases identical to TRBD1. Germline V CDR1 and CDR2: KGHSH, LQKENI. This CDR3 region has 14 residues. The junction had 1 base not matched to a gene; V was cut back by 6 bases and J by 1 base. The CDR3 here is CASSDRETNEKLFF. Here the CDR3 DNA reads TGTGCCAGCTCGGACAGGGAAACTAATGAAAAACTGTTTTTT.

The rearrangement joins TRBV3-1 (or the pseudogene TRBV3-2) to TRBJ2-1; D is possibly TRBD2 (5 bases). The CDR3 loop spans 16 amino acids. Trimming took off 1 base at V and 0 bases at J, with 10 bases between the two ends. Germline CDR1 and CDR2: LGHDT and YNNKEL (reference sequence). This chain's CDR3 is CASSQVRTSSYNEQFF. Here the CDR3 DNA reads TGTGCCAGCAGCCAAGTTCGAACTAGCTCCTACAATGAGCAGTTCTTC.

This rearrangement joins TRBV6-5 to TRBJ1-6; 7 positions agree with TRBD1. CDR3 length: 15 residues. After removal of 6 bases from V and 2 bases from J, the junction contained 4 bases not matched to a gene. CDR1 is MNHEY, CDR2 SVGAGI, per germline. CDR3 bases: TGTGCCAGCAGCCGGGACAGAGCCTATAATTCACCCCTCCACTTT. It translates to CASSRDRAYNSPLHF.

The V call is TRBV21-1, the J call TRBJ1-6; the table's TRBD1 call for D was not verified on the DNA. TRBV21-1 is reported as a pseudogene. This CDR3 spans 16 amino acids. In nucleotides, the CDR3 is TGTGCCAGCAGCAAAGTGGCAGGGGCAATCGGGTCACCCCTCCACTTT. Amino acid sequence: CASSKVAGAIGSPLHF.

J is TRBJ1-1 and V is TRBV29-1; a weak D match, TRBD1 (6 bases). This CDR3 is built from 12 residues. V lost 4 bases, J lost 4 bases, and 10 bases lay in between. In germline, CDR1 is SQVTM, CDR2 ANQGSEA. The CDR3 region has the DNA TGCAGCGTTGGACAGGCGAGCACTGAAGCTTTCTTT. Amino acids: CSVGQASTEAFF. The complete variable domain, with remaining parts taken from reference TRBV29-1 and TRBJ1-1, reads SAVISQKPSRDICQRGTSLTIQCQVDSQVTMMFWYRQQPGQSLTLIATANQGSEATYESGFVIDKFPISRPNLTFSTLTVSNMSPEDSSIYLCSVGQASTEAFFGQGTRLTVV.

This rearrangement joins TRBV2 to TRBJ2-4; D is unclear. V was shortened by 7 bases and J by 0 bases, with 13 bases between the two germline ends. CDR1 is SNHLY, CDR2 FYNNEI, per germline. The CDR3 contains 15 residues. This CDR3 is CASKTSPLAKNIQYF. In DNA, the CDR3 is TGTGCCAGCAAAACCTCTCCCTTAGCCAAAAACATTCAGTACTTC. Full variable domain (remainder filled in from reference TRBV2 and TRBJ2-4): EPEVTQTPSHQVTQMGQEVILRCVPISNHLYFYWYRQILGQKVEFLVSFYNNEISEKSEIFDDQFSVERPDGSNFTLKIRSTKLEDSAMYFCASKTSPLAKNIQYFGAGTRLSVL.

The rearrangement uses TRBV6-5 and TRBJ1-1, with a possible D match to TRBD1 (6 bases). This CDR3 is built from 14 residues. Between the trimmed V and J ends, which lost 2 bases and 5 bases, there was a span of 12 bases. CDR1 and CDR2 from the germline V gene are MNHEY and SVGAGI. The CDR3 DNA is TGTGCCAGCAGTTACGAACGGAGGGGGACTGAAGCTTTCTTT. Its protein is CASSYERRGTEAFF.

The chain recombines TRBV10-1 with TRBJ2-7; D perhaps matches TRBD1 (6 bases). V was clipped by 5 bases and J by 5 bases, with 16 bases between them. The CDR3 has 14 residues. Germline lookup yields CDR1 WNHNN and CDR2 SYGVQD (reference sequence). In nucleotides, the CDR3 is TGCGCCAGCAGTAGTAGGGGACATAGCCACGAGCAGTACTTC. Its protein product is CASSSRGHSHEQYF.

V is TRBV5-4 and J is TRBJ1-1; no firm D call. CDR3 length: 14 residues. Germline V lookup: CDR1 SGHNT, CDR2 YYREEE (reference sequence). Trimming removed 3 bases at V and 3 bases at J, with 12 bases between. CDR3 DNA: TGTGCCAGCAGCTCACGTAGGTTAGACACTGAAGCTTTCTTT. Translation: CASSSRRLDTEAFF.

This clone showed up just a few times. The chain uses TRBV19 and TRBJ1-2; 7 bases align to TRBD1. The CDR3 runs to 15 residues. Germline loops: CDR1 LNHDA, CDR2 SQIVND (reference sequence). V gave up 5 bases and J gave up 7 bases; unmatched junction bases: 13. The CDR3 loop reads CASSSQTGPGLGYTF. The CDR3 DNA reads TGTGCCAGTAGTTCCCAGACAGGGCCTGGCCTTGGCTACACCTTC.

The chain uses TRBV4-3 and TRBJ1-3, with TRBD1 identical over 7 bases. CDR1 and CDR2 (germline): LGHNA, YSLEER. V shed 0 bases, J shed 0 bases, and the junction held 14 bases outside the gene matches. This CDR3 is 20 amino acids long. CDR3 DNA: TGCGCCAGCAGCCAAGAATGGAAATTCTTCCCAGGGGGCTCTGGAAACACCATATATTTT. Translating gives CASSQEWKFFPGGSGNTIYF.

This clone was observed once. The rearrangement joins TRBV11-2 to TRBJ1-6; 10 positions agree with TRBD1. With V trimmed by 5 bases and J by 9 bases, 7 bases remained unmatched. Germline CDR1 is SGHAT and CDR2 is FQNNGV. The CDR3 runs 15 residues. This CDR3 reads CASSRQTGGVSPLHF. The CDR3 coding sequence is TGTGCCAGCAGCCGCCAGACAGGGGGCGTTTCACCCCTCCACTTT. Together with reference TRBV11-2 and TRBJ1-6, the CDR3 gives the full variable domain: EAGVAQSPRYKIIEKRQSVAFWCNPISGHATLYWYQQILGQGPKLLIQFQNNGVVDDSQLPKDRFSAERLKGVDSTLKIQPAKLEDSAVYLCASSRQTGGVSPLHFGNGTRLTVT.

The chain links TRBV5-1 to TRBJ2-1, with TRBD1 matching 8 bases. The CDR3 loop spans 16 amino acids. Trimming at V came to 4 bases and at J to 3 bases, leaving 9 bases not matched to a gene. In germline, CDR1 is SGHRS, CDR2 YFSETQ. This chain's CDR3 is CASSGSRTGLYNEQFF. CDR3 DNA sequence: TGCGCCAGCAGCGGAAGCAGGACAGGGCTCTACAATGAGCAGTTCTTC.

V and J are TRBV18 and TRBJ2-7, with D unclear. Germline CDR1 is KGHSH and CDR2 is LQKENI. The ends were cut back, 6 bases at V and 5 bases at J, with 20 bases in the middle. The CDR3 has 15 amino acids. The CDR3 is CASSPTQQQSHEQYF. The DNA of the CDR3 is TGTGCCAGCTCGCCAACACAGCAACAGTCCCACGAGCAGTACTTC.

The genes are TRBV10-3 and TRBJ1-2; D perhaps matches TRBD1 (5 bases). V was trimmed by 2 bases and J by 4 bases, leaving 11 bases between them. The CDR3 contains 14 residues. Germline CDR1 is ENHRY and CDR2 is SYGVKD. CDR3 loop: CAISEPPGGYGYTF. The CDR3 DNA is TGTGCCATCAGTGAGCCCCCCGGGGGCTATGGCTACACCTTC.

Only a few counts were recorded for this clone. The chain joins TRBV5-6 to TRBJ2-2; TRBD2 matches 7 bases. The V segment lost 4 bases and the J segment 1 base; nucleotides outside the gene matches: 7. Germline CDR1 and CDR2: SGHDT and YYEEEE. The length of the CDR3 is 16 residues. The CDR3 reads CASSALGGGNTGELFF. The CDR3 DNA sequence: TGTGCCAGCAGCGCCCTTGGCGGGGGGAACACCGGGGAGCTGTTTTTT. Full variable domain (rest looked up from reference TRBV5-6 and TRBJ2-2): DAGVTQSPTHLIKTRGQQVTLRCSPKSGHDTVSWYQQALGQGPQFIFQYYEEEERQRGNFPDRFSGHQFPNYSSELNVNALLLGDSALYLCASSALGGGNTGELFFGEGSRLTVL.

The J gene is TRBJ2-1, the V gene TRBV29-1; 9 positions agree with TRBD2. This CDR3 is built from 14 residues. V trimming: 5 bases; J trimming: 10 bases; junction bases outside the gene matches: 12. CDR1 SQVTM and CDR2 ANQGSEA come from the germline V gene. CDR3 DNA: TGCAGCGTTCAACGCCGCGGGGGGGCGGGCGAGCAGTTCTTC. Its translation is CSVQRRGGAGEQFF.

The chain joins TRBV19 to TRBJ2-5; 7 positions agree with TRBD2. The germline gives CDR1 LNHDA, CDR2 SQIVND (reference sequence). The CDR3 has 12 residues. The V and J ends lost 6 bases and 5 bases, in that order; junction bases with no gene match: 3. The CDR3 loop reads CASSGGSETQYF. The CDR3 DNA sequence: TGTGCCAGTAGCGGGGGGTCGGAGACCCAGTACTTC.

The V gene is TRBV29-1, the J gene TRBJ2-7, with 9 positions matching TRBD1. The CDR3 covers 12 residues. J was trimmed by 2 bases and V by 7 bases; bases with no gene match: 3. Germline CDR1 and CDR2: SQVTM and ANQGSEA. The CDR3 DNA sequence: TGCAGCGCTACAGGGGGCGCCTACGAGCAGTACTTC. Amino acid sequence: CSATGGAYEQYF.

The chain has TRBV9 and TRBJ1-4, with TRBD1 matching 7 bases. The germline V gene has CDR1 SGDLS and CDR2 YYNGEE. V shed 3 bases, J shed 4 bases, and the junction held 3 bases outside the gene matches. The CDR3 spans 14 residues. CDR3 in DNA: TGTGCCAGCAGCGAGGGACAGAATAATGAAAAACTGTTTTTT. It encodes CASSEGQNNEKLFF.

V gene TRBV7-2 combines with J gene TRBJ2-7, with 7 positions matching TRBD2. The CDR3 has 15 amino acids. The germline CDR1 and CDR2 sequences are SGHTA and FQGNSA. V gave up 5 bases and J gave up 4 bases; unmatched junction bases: 11. The CDR3 region has the DNA TGTGCCAGCAGCACCCAGGGAGGGGCGGGTTACGAGCAGTACTTC. The encoded protein is CASSTQGGAGYEQYF. The full variable domain, completed using reference TRBV7-2 and TRBJ2-7, is GAGVSQSPSNKVTEKGKDVELRCDPISGHTALYWYRQSLGQGLEFLIYFQGNSAPDKSGLPSDRFSAERTGGSVSTLTIQRTQQEDSAVYLCASSTQGGAGYEQYFGPGTRLTVT.

The chain combines TRBV9 with TRBJ1-6, with 9 nucleotides matching TRBD1. V dropped 0 bases and J dropped 8; count of bases not matched to a gene: 6. Per germline, CDR1 SGDLS and CDR2 YYNGEE. The CDR3 has 16 amino acids. This CDR3 reads CASSVGQGGGHSPLHF. The CDR3 DNA sequence: TGTGCCAGCAGCGTAGGACAGGGGGGTGGTCATTCACCCCTCCACTTT.

The chain joins TRBV27 to TRBJ2-3; TRBD2 agrees at 8 bases. Germline-derived CDR1 and CDR2 are MNHEY and SMNVEV (reference sequence). The CDR3 covers 16 residues. Trimming removed 5 bases from V and 1 base from J; junction bases left unmatched: 8. This chain's CDR3 is CASSRSGGARTDTQYF. The CDR3, as DNA: TGTGCCAGCAGTCGCAGCGGGGGTGCTCGCACAGATACGCAGTATTTT.

The chain links TRBV2 to TRBJ1-5, with a weak D call TRBD1 (5 bases). Trimming cost V 4 bases and J 7 bases, with 14 bases left between them. Germline values: CDR1 SNHLY, CDR2 FYNNEI. This CDR3 spans 14 amino acids. The CDR3 region is CASSVEGPGQPQHF. CDR3 in DNA: TGTGCCAGCAGTGTCGAGGGGCCGGGACAGCCCCAGCATTTT.

V and J are TRBV19 and TRBJ2-7, with 9 positions matching TRBD2. CDR1 is LNHDA and CDR2 is SQIVND in the germline V gene (reference sequence). This CDR3 has 15 residues. V was clipped by 3 bases and J by 2 bases; unmatched bases: 5. The CDR3 region has the DNA TGTGCCAGTAGTATGGCCACTAGCGGGCCCTACGAGCAGTACTTC. This translates into CASSMATSGPYEQYF.

The sample holds one count of this clone. The chain uses TRBV11-1 and TRBJ1-3; the D is unclear. The V end was cut by 3 bases, the J end by 0 bases, with 6 bases between. This CDR3 is 14 amino acids long. Germline V CDR1 and CDR2: SGHAT, FQDESV (reference sequence). This CDR3 reads CASSLQRSGNTIYF. CDR3 nucleotide sequence: TGTGCCAGCAGCTTGCAGCGCTCTGGAAACACCATATATTTT.

This chain links TRBV18 with TRBJ1-3; TRBD1 might be the D (5 bases). CDR3 length: 15 amino acids. CDR1 KGHSH and CDR2 LQKENI come from the germline V gene. Trimming took 4 bases from V and 4 from J, leaving 14 bases between them. As DNA, the CDR3 is TGTGCCAGCTCACGCGAGGGGTCCGGAGGAAACACCATATATTTT. The encoded protein is CASSREGSGGNTIYF.

The chain carries TRBV4-3 and TRBJ2-7; TRBD2 matches 8 bases. Germline CDR1 LGHNA, CDR2 YSLEER. This CDR3 contains 15 residues. The V and J ends lost 1 base and 2 bases, in that order; junction bases with no gene match: 4. CDR3 coding DNA: TGCGCCAGCAGCCAAGGCAGCGGGGGCGCCTACGAGCAGTACTTC. Translated: CASSQGSGGAYEQYF.